This TCR beta chain was recovered during a study of T-cell reconstitution after alpha-beta-depleted transplantation in children. The authors prepared the TCRbeta library with unique molecular identifiers. From the PCR reads, TCRdb called clonotypes with MiXCR, one entry per CDR3 protein. This sample has some 520,000 distinct CDR3 sequences; around a third occur once, and the top ten carry more than 2%. Trimming left V 0 bases short and J 3 bases short, with 9 bases between. CDR3 length equals 15 residues. The germline V gene encodes CDR1 DFQATT and CDR2 SNEGSKA (reference sequence). The chain couples TRBV20-1 to TRBJ2-6; D is unclear. Sequencing was performed on PBMCs from the stem cell graft donor, taken from the stem cell graft. The clonotype comes from a human donor who donated a stem cell graft to a child with aplastic anemia. The CDR3 sequence: CSARDGSYGANVLTF. The CDR3 DNA is TGCAGTGCTAGAGATGGGTCTTATGGGGCCAACGTCCTGACTTTC.